A selection of T cell receptor beta chains follows, all from one sample in a study of liver allograft versus peripheral blood T cells. Each CDR3 protein is one row after TCRdb ran MiXCR on the reads. The top ten hold 2% to 2.5% of the sample, which has over 10,000 distinct CDR3 sequences, 25% to 35% seen once. The source of these receptors is a human patient who had a liver transplant. The graft donor may be the source of some T cells. Both conserved end residues are part of each CDR3.

j_gene | v_gene | CDR3aa
TRBJ2-7 | TRBV6-5 | CASSPLDAAYEQYF
TRBJ1-2 | TRBV19 | CASRVGQGYGYTF
TRBJ2-3 | TRBV12-3/TRBV12-4 | CASSTSGGAIDTQYF
TRBJ2-5 | TRBV18 | CASSPYQETQYF
TRBJ1-5 | TRBV29-1 | CSVVQGPNQPQHF
TRBJ1-4 | TRBV20-1 | CSARDRGSVEKLFF
TRBJ2-2 | TRBV6-1 | CASSGTSGSVNTGELFF
TRBJ2-1 | TRBV6-1 | CASSPRQGAFYNEQFF
TRBJ1-1 | TRBV2 | CASSEGPGRTEAFF
TRBJ1-6 | TRBV6-1 | CASSDRAGNSPLHF
TRBJ2-1 | TRBV7-9 | CASSLGGGALSSYNEQFF
TRBJ1-1 | TRBV19 | CASMGQGVTEAFF
TRBJ1-2 | TRBV29-1 | CSLQTGNYGYTF
TRBJ1-5 | TRBV7-9 | CASSLADREGNQPQHF
TRBJ2-1 | TRBV6-6 | CASSRLDSYNEQFF
TRBJ2-5 | TRBV6-5 | CASTPGGANQETQYF
TRBJ2-1 | TRBV28 | CASSPRGTSIREQFF
TRBJ2-3 | TRBV6-1 | CASRYLAGGSDTQYF
TRBJ1-1 | TRBV6-2/TRBV6-3 | CASSYSVSAAEAFF
TRBJ1-4 | TRBV6-2/TRBV6-3 | CASSYDGTVGEKLFF
TRBJ2-1 | TRBV24-1 | CATGGDSYNEQFF
TRBJ2-3 | TRBV6-1 | CASKIHLQGTDTQYF
TRBJ1-5 | TRBV6-2/TRBV6-3 | CASRIDRLSNQPQHF
TRBJ2-7 | TRBV30 | CAWKGSGSKQYF
TRBJ2-7 | TRBV28 | CAISPTGTGKDGEQYF
TRBJ2-7 | TRBV5-4 | CASSLAYEQYF
TRBJ1-2 | TRBV6-5 | CASSYAGRNYGYTF
TRBJ2-1 | TRBV18 | CASSRGGSFGNEQFF
TRBJ2-3 | TRBV18 | CASSNSTGTRDTQYF
TRBJ1-1 | TRBV29-1 | CSVEDNTAGGLRNTEAFF
TRBJ1-1 | TRBV18 | CASSPPSVNTEAFF
TRBJ2-2 | TRBV12-3/TRBV12-4 | CASTGGENTGELFF
TRBJ1-6 | TRBV19 | CASSRRNPDSPLHF
TRBJ1-1 | TRBV27 | CASSLQRANTEAFF
TRBJ2-3 | TRBV6-1 | CASSEVTTSGRSTDTQYF
TRBJ1-1 | TRBV27 | CASSRPGQHMNTEAFF
TRBJ2-5 | TRBV20-1 | CSALPGRGGETQYF
TRBJ1-2 | TRBV11-2 | CASAGGTGENYGYTF
TRBJ2-2 | TRBV6-5 | CASRSRAGTPGELFF
TRBJ2-7 | TRBV20-1 | CSASLAGVPYEQYF
TRBJ2-1 | TRBV29-1 | CSVLNPGLAGVSNEQFF
TRBJ2-7 | TRBV6-2/TRBV6-3 | CASSPRTSGNYEQYF
TRBJ1-3 | TRBV18 | CASSPQAQGNTIYF
TRBJ2-2 | TRBV6-6 | CASSEQGGNGELFF
TRBJ2-7 | TRBV20-1 | CSARPAPLSSYEQYF
TRBJ1-2 | TRBV19 | CASSISWGPYGYTF
TRBJ1-1 | TRBV28 | CASRETGGNTEAFF
TRBJ2-7 | TRBV28 | CASSSPGTGGSYEQYF
TRBJ1-5 | TRBV6-1 | CASEPGGNQPQHF
TRBJ1-1 | TRBV6-6 | CASSYSGIGTEAFF
TRBJ2-5 | TRBV11-1 | CASTNQGVDETQYF
TRBJ1-2 | TRBV18 | CASSPPSVTAYGYTF
TRBJ1-4 | TRBV5-6 | CASSLAGQINEKLFF
TRBJ1-4 | TRBV5-5 | CASSLEFEKLFF
TRBJ1-1 | TRBV14 | CASSPLRTDSTGAFF
TRBJ1-1 | TRBV2 | CASSDKSGNTEAFF
TRBJ1-3 | TRBV19 | CASSTFEGDTIYF
TRBJ2-6 | TRBV6-1 | CASRMMRGDDTNVLTF
TRBJ1-3 | TRBV29-1 | CSVRPGRGNTIYF